Shown below are 13 T cell receptor beta chains from a single sample sequenced in a study of blood T cell repertoires in COVID-19. Assay used: immunoSEQ multiplex PCR; TCRdb lists only in-frame clones, some missing. This sample has tens of thousands of clones, with approximately 90% found just once. The sequencing sample was made of peripheral blood. These receptors were collected from a woman in her 70s with active COVID-19.

This sequence joins TRBV5-1 and TRBJ2-6; D remains ambiguous. CDR1 is SGHRS, CDR2 YFSETQ, per germline. The CDR3 loop spans 16 amino acids. Trimming removed 0 bases at V and 0 bases at J, with 7 bases between. The CDR3 nucleotides are TGCGCCAGCAGCTTGGGAGGTTCCTCTGGGGCCAACGTCCTGACTTTC. As protein: CASSLGGSSGANVLTF.

This chain links TRBV4-2 with TRBJ2-3; D unclear. Germline values: CDR1 LGHNA, CDR2 YNFKEQ. The CDR3 is made up of 13 amino acids. Between the trimmed V and J ends, which lost 3 bases and 5 bases, there was a span of 9 bases. CDR3 residues: CASSQQVQDTQYF. The CDR3, as DNA: TGTGCCAGCAGCCAGCAGGTCCAAGATACGCAGTATTTT.

V usage is TRBV9 and J usage is TRBJ2-6, with 7 bases matching TRBD1. V dropped 2 bases and J dropped 1; count of bases not matched to a gene: 9. This CDR3 is built from 18 residues. Per germline, CDR1 SGDLS and CDR2 YYNGEE. The CDR3 sequence: CASSVPGQRESGANVLTF. CDR3 in DNA: TGTGCCAGCAGCGTGCCGGGACAGCGAGAATCTGGGGCCAACGTCCTGACTTTC.

The chain recombines TRBV18 with TRBJ1-4; D uncertain. The CDR3 has 17 residues. Germline V gives CDR1 KGHSH, CDR2 LQKENI. Trimming pared 3 bases from V and 0 bases from J, leaving 14 bases between. In DNA, the CDR3 is TGTGCCAGCTCACCGTGGGCAGACCCCGCAACTAATGAAAAACTGTTTTTT. This sequence encodes CASSPWADPATNEKLFF.

The genes are TRBV11-3 and TRBJ2-3, with no clear D. CDR1 SGHNT and CDR2 YENEEA come from the germline V gene. CDR3 length: 16 residues. Trimming pared 1 base from V and 3 bases from J, leaving 14 bases between. For the CDR3, the DNA is TGTGCCAGCAGCTTAGGTGGCAGTCTCCTGACAGATACGCAGTATTTT. Its translation: CASSLGGSLLTDTQYF.

The genes are TRBV28 and TRBJ1-4; D call uncertain. CDR1 MDHEN and CDR2 SYDVKM come from the germline V gene. V was shortened by 2 bases and J by 0 bases, with 7 bases between the two germline ends. The length of the CDR3 is 15 residues. The chain's CDR3 is CASSLPQTTNEKLFF. As DNA, the CDR3 is TGTGCCAGCAGTTTACCGCAGACAACTAATGAAAAACTGTTTTTT.

This clone was recorded only once. V is TRBV27 and J is TRBJ2-7, with TRBD1 matching 7 bases. The CDR3 consists of 15 residues. Germline trimming cut 3 bases from V and 1 base from J; bases unmatched to any gene: 6. Germline values: CDR1 MNHEY, CDR2 SMNVEV (reference sequence). The CDR3 DNA follows: TGTGCCAGCAGTTTTATAGGGGGCGAGTCCTACGAGCAGTACTTC. It yields the protein CASSFIGGESYEQYF.

This rearrangement joins TRBV28 to TRBJ1-2; D possibly corresponds to TRBD1 (5 bases). The CDR3 covers 12 residues. CDR1 and CDR2 (germline): MDHEN, SYDVKM. Trimming removed 2 bases at V and 7 bases at J, with 8 bases between. CDR3 region: CASSLGQSGYTF. CDR3 DNA: TGTGCCAGCAGTTTAGGACAAAGTGGCTACACCTTC.

The rearrangement links TRBV5-1 to TRBJ2-3; D remains ambiguous. This CDR3 region has 15 residues. Germline V gene data show CDR1 as SGHRS and CDR2 as YFSETQ. Trimming shortened V by 0 bases and J by 7 bases, and 15 bases separated the two germline ends. The CDR3: CASSLVSMPENTQYF. The CDR3 DNA follows: TGCGCCAGCAGCTTGGTGTCGATGCCGGAGAATACGCAGTATTTT.

V and J are TRBV19 and TRBJ2-1; a possible D gene is TRBD2 (6 bases). The CDR3 covers 14 residues. The V end was cut by 5 bases, the J end by 2 bases, with 10 bases between. CDR1 is LNHDA, CDR2 SQIVND, per germline (reference sequence). CDR3 bases: TGTGCCAGTAGTGATAGCGGTGCCTACAATGAGCAGTTCTTC. Amino acids: CASSDSGAYNEQFF. Based on the CDR3 plus reference TRBV19 and TRBJ2-1, the full variable domain is DGGITQSPKYLFRKEGQNVTLSCEQNLNHDAMYWYRQDPGQGLRLIYYSQIVNDFQKGDIAEGYSVSREKKESFPLTVTSAQKNPTAFYLCASSDSGAYNEQFFGPGTRLTVL.

CDR3 coding DNA: TGTGCCAGCAGTCCTGACAGGGCGGTCAATCAGCCCCAGCATTTT. As protein: CASSPDRAVNQPQHF. This sequence joins TRBV6-5 and TRBJ1-5; the match to TRBD1 covers 7 bases. The CDR3 is made up of 15 amino acids. CDR1 and CDR2 (germline): MNHEY, SVGAGI. V was clipped by 5 bases and J by 3 bases; unmatched bases: 7.

V usage is TRBV5-5 and J usage is TRBJ1-4; D remains unclear. The CDR3 runs to 12 residues. Germline CDR1 is SGHKS and CDR2 is YYEKEE (reference sequence). Trimming cost V 1 base and J 8 bases, with 6 bases left between them. CDR3 residues: CASSLLGEKLFF. The CDR3 DNA reads TGTGCCAGCAGCTTGCTAGGCGAAAAACTGTTTTTT.

The chain uses TRBV7-3 and TRBJ2-1; TRBD2 aligns across 10 bases. Germline V CDR1 and CDR2: SGHTA, FQGTGA. The CDR3 covers 16 residues. V trimming: 6 bases; J trimming: 6 bases; junction bases outside the gene matches: 11. The CDR3 DNA reads TGTGCCAGCAGTCACCCGGCCCTAGCGGGAGCCAATGAGCAGTTCTTC. Protein sequence: CASSHPALAGANEQFF.